This T cell receptor (beta chain) was captured in a study of blood T cell repertoires in COVID-19. The method was immunoSEQ multiplex PCR; TCRdb's version includes in-frame clones alone and lacks a portion of them. The table has more than 60,000 clones, roughly 89% seen once. In germline, CDR1 is ENHRY, CDR2 SYGVKD. The V segment lost 2 bases and the J segment 13 bases; nucleotides outside the gene matches: 11. CDR3 length equals 14 residues. Sequenced: peripheral blood. The V and J genes are TRBV10-3 and TRBJ2-1; 7 nucleotides match TRBD2. The clonotype was recovered from a man aged 45-65 years with acute or convalescent COVID-19. This CDR3 is CAISEVTSQNDQFF. CDR3 coding DNA: TGTGCCATCAGTGAGGTGACTAGCCAAAACGACCAGTTCTTC.